This T cell receptor beta chain emerged from a study of regulatory T cells in long-lasting Graves disease. The CDR3 runs 13 residues. The V end was cut by 4 bases, the J end by 0 bases, with 5 bases between. The germline gives CDR1 KGHDR, CDR2 SFDVKD. Time point described: newly diagnosed GD, antithyroid drugs for less than 3 months. Extracted PBMC RNA gave rise to the TCR library. Arm-PCR of CDR3 regions and iRepertoire HTBI primers were the basis on which TCR beta libraries were built. One entry per CDR3 protein results from TCRdb running MiXCR on the multiplex PCR reads. This sample carries hundreds of thousands of distinct CDR3 sequences, roughly 15% of them seen once, and the ten largest clones take around a sixth. The sample holds a few counts of this clonotype. This same sample was also part of a study on T cells in Graves' hyperthyroidism and ophthalmopathy.

The rearrangement uses TRBV24-1 and TRBJ1-1; D uncertain. The sample in question was peripheral blood mononuclear cells (PBMCs), obtained at new diagnosis, from a patient treated with antithyroid drugs. This sequence was found in a woman aged 30 to 39 with Graves disease. CDR3 protein: CATSERLNTEAFF. DNA of the CDR3: TGTGCCACCAGTGAGAGGTTGAACACTGAAGCTTTCTTT.